This T cell receptor beta chain originates from a study of neurological immune-mediated disorders. Study observations and caveats: No CDR3 amino acid sequences were shared by expanded clones across subjects, suggesting private repertoires in all groups.

There were 800,000 to 1,000,000 CD4+ or CD8+ T cells used in the sorted libraries. This clonotype was counted ten times or more. Its antigen is still unknown. The authors made cDNA by 5'RACE with 10-nucleotide random UMIs. Every sequencing run returned over 170 million TCR-beta sequences, which were derived from 15-18 subjects. TCRdb recomputed calls from the 5' RACE reads with MiXCR, one row per CDR3 protein. The table lists 18,000 or so distinct CDR3 sequences, 14% of them singletons. Sequencing was performed on CD4+ T cells from blood. This TCR was sampled from a woman aged 60-70 years with HTLV-1-associated myelopathy (HAM/TSP).

Here the CDR3 DNA reads TGTGCCAGCAGTAAAAACCCCCTTATGAACACTGAAGCTTTCTTT. Protein: CASSKNPLMNTEAFF. V and J are TRBV6-1 and TRBJ1-1, with D hard to call. Trimming removed 5 bases at V and 0 bases at J, with 13 bases between. The CDR3 spans 15 residues. From germline, CDR1 is MNHNS and CDR2 SASEGT.